This T cell receptor (beta chain) emerged from a study of blood T cells in healthy people across ages. This CDR3 is built from 13 residues. V dropped 11 bases and J dropped 3 bases, with 13 bases sitting between them. The germline V gene encodes CDR1 MNHNS and CDR2 SASEGT. For the second PCR, which ran for about 7 to 11 cycles, a sample-barcoded 5' primer and a J-beta primer mix were used. With 12 random nucleotides, a template-switch adaptor tagged each individual cDNA molecule. TCRdb re-called the 5' RACE reads through MiXCR, storing one row per CDR3 protein. This sample has 850,000 to 1,000,000 distinct CDR3 sequences, with 45% to 50% found just once. As regards this clonotype: The antigen remains undetermined.

Regarding the study as a whole: Estimated diversity that came from one million T cells was considered an underestimate.

The sequenced sample was blood. This sequence was found in a man aged 25-40 years in good health. The chain uses TRBV6-1 and TRBJ1-4, with a weak D call TRBD1 (5 bases). The CDR3 DNA sequence: TGTGCCGCCCCCCAGGGACCTAATGAAAAACTGTTTTTT. It is translated as CAAPQGPNEKLFF.